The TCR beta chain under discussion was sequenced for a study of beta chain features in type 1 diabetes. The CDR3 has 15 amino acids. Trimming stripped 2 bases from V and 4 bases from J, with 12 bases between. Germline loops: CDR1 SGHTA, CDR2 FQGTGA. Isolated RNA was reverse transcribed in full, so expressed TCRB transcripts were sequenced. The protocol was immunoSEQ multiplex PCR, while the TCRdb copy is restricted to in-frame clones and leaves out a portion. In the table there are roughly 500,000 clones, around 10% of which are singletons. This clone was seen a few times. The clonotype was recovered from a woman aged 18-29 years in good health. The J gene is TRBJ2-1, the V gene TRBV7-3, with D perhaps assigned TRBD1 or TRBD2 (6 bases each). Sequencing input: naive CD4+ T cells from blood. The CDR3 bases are TGTGCCAGCAGCTTAGACGGGGGCCAATACAATGAGCAGTTCTTC. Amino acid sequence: CASSLDGGQYNEQFF.